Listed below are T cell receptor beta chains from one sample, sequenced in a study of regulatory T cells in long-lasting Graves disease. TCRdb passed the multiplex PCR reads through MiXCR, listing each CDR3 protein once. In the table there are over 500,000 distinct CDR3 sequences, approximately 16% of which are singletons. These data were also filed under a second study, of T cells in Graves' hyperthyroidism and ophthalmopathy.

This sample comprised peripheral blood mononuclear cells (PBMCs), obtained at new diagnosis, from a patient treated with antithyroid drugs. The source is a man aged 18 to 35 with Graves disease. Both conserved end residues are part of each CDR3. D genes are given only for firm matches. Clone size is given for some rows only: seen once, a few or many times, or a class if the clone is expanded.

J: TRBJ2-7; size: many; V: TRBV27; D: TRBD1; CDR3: CASSLDRGLEQYF; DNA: TGTGCCTCGTCTCTGGACAGGGGCCTAGAGCAGTACTTC
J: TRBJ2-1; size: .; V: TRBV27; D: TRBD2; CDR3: CASSFPLAGAYEQFF; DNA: TGTGCCAGCAGTTTTCCCCTAGCGGGAGCTTATGAGCAGTTCTTC
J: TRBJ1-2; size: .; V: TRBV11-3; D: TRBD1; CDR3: CASSTRDRGNGYTF; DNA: TGTGCCAGCAGCACCCGGGACAGGGGGAATGGCTACACCTTC
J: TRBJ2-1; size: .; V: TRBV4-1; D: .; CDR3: CASSPWERGVRNEQFF; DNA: TGCGCCAGCAGCCCCTGGGAGAGAGGTGTCAGGAATGAGCAGTTCTTC
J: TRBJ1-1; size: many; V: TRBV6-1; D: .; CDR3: CARPGPWNTEAFF; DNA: TGTGCCAGGCCGGGACCATGGAACACTGAAGCTTTCTTT
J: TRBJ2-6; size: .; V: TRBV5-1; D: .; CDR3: CASSLVPSGANVLTF; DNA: TGCGCCAGCAGCTTGGTCCCCTCTGGGGCCAACGTCCTGACTTTC
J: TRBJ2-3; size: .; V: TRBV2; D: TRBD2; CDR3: CASSFGTSGADTQYF; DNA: TGTGCCAGCAGTTTCGGGACTAGCGGGGCAGATACGCAGTATTTT
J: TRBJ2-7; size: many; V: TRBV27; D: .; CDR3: CASSLQGSREQYF; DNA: TGTGCCAGCAGTTTACAGGGGTCGCGCGAGCAGTACTTC
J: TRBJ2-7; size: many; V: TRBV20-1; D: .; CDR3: CSARDQDSRSTYEQYF; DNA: TGCAGTGCTAGAGATCAGGACAGCCGATCAACCTACGAGCAGTACTTC
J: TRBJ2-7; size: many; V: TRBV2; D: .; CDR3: CASSVRGGPLGEQYF; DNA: TGTGCCAGCAGTGTTCGCGGCGGCCCTTTGGGAGAGCAGTACTTC
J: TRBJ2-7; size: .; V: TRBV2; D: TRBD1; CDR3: CASSGSGQDAYEQYF; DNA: TGTGCCAGCAGTGGGTCGGGACAGGACGCCTACGAGCAGTACTTC
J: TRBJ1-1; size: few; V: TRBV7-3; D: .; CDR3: CASSLGGESAFF; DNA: TGTGCCAGCAGCTTAGGCGGGGAGTCGGCTTTCTTT
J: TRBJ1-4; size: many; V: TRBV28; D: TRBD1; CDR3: CASSGQGGEKLFF; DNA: TGTGCCAGCAGTGGACAGGGGGGTGAAAAACTGTTTTTT
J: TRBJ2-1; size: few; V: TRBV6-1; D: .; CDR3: CASRAGQKADNEQFF; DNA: TGTGCCAGCAGGGCCGGGCAGAAGGCAGACAATGAGCAGTTCTTC
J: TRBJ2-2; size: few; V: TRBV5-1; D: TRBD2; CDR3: CASSPRTSGSRTGELFF; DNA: TGCGCCAGCAGCCCGCGAACTAGCGGGAGCCGCACCGGGGAGCTGTTTTTT
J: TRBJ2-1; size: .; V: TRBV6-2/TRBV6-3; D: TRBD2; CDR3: CASTKEASGRKIYNEQFF; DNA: TGTGCCAGCACTAAAGAGGCTAGCGGGAGAAAGATTTACAATGAGCAGTTCTTC
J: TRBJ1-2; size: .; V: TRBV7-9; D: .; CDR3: CASSLMAGQNYGYTF; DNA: TGTGCCAGCAGCTTAATGGCAGGGCAAAACTATGGCTACACCTTC
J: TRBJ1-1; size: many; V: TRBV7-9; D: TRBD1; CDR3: CASSTTGGNTEAFF; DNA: TGTGCCAGCAGCACGACAGGGGGCAACACTGAAGCTTTCTTT
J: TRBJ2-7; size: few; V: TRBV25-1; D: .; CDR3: CASSDLTYEQYF; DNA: TGTGCCAGCAGTGACTTAACCTACGAGCAGTACTTC
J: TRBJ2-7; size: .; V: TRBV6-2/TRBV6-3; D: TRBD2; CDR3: CGSSPGGRAVGEQYF; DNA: TGTGGCAGCAGTCCTGGCGGGAGGGCCGTTGGGGAGCAGTACTTC
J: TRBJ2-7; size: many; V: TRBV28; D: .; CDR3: CASSLFLGWGLADASYEQYF; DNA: TGTGCCAGCAGTTTATTCTTGGGGTGGGGGCTAGCGGACGCATCCTACGAGCAGTACTTC
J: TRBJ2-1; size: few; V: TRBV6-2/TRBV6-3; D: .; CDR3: CASSHDSTSSYNEQFF; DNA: TGTGCCAGCAGTCACGACAGTACGAGCTCCTACAATGAGCAGTTCTTC
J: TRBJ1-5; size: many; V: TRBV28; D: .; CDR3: CASNSRGGRGDKPQHF; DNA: TGTGCCAGCAACTCACGAGGGGGGCGCGGGGATAAGCCCCAGCATTTT
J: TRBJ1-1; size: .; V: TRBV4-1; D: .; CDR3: CASSQGQVTTEAFF; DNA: TGCGCCAGCAGCCAAGGCCAGGTCACCACTGAAGCTTTCTTT
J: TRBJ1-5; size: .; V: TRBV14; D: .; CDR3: CASSQGIYQPQHF; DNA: TGTGCCAGCAGCCAAGGAATCTATCAGCCCCAGCATTTT
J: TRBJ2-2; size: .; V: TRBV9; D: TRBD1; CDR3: CASSESGGADTGELFF; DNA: TGTGCCAGCAGCGAATCAGGGGGCGCGGACACCGGGGAGCTGTTTTTT
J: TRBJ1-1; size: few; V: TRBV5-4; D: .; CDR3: CASSLVGVDTEAFF; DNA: TGTGCCAGCAGCTTGGTGGGGGTGGACACTGAAGCTTTCTTT
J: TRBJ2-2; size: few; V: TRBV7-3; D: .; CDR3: CASSLSLRGQNTGELFF; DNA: TGTGCCAGCAGCTTAAGTCTTCGTGGACAGAACACCGGGGAGCTGTTTTTT
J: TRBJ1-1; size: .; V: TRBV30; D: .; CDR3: CAVEGQWMNTEAFF; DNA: TGTGCGGTAGAGGGCCAGTGGATGAACACTGAAGCTTTCTTT